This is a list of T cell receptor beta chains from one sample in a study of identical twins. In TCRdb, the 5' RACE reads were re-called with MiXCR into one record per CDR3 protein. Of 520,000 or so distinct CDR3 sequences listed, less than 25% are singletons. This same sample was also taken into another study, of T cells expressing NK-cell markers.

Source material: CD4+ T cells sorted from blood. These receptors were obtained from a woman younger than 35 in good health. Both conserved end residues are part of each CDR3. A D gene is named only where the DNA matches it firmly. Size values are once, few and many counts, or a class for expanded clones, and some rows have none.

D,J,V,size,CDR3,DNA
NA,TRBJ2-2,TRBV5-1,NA,CASSSGTEETGELFF,TGCGCCAGCAGTTCCGGGACCGAGGAGACCGGGGAGCTGTTTTTT
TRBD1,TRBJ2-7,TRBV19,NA,CASSDRAYSYEQYF,TGTGCCAGTAGTGACAGGGCCTACTCCTACGAGCAGTACTTC
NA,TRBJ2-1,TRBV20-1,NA,CSARGLISYNEQFF,TGCAGTGCTAGGGGTCTCATCTCCTACAATGAGCAGTTCTTC
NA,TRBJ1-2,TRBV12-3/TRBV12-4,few,CASTGPLRGSSGGYTF,TGTGCCAGCACGGGGCCCTTAAGAGGGTCCTCGGGCGGCTACACCTTC
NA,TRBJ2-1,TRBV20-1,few,CSPREPYNEQFF,TGCAGTCCCCGGGAACCATACAATGAGCAGTTCTTC
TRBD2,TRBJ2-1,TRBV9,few,CASSVGTSGINEQFF,TGTGCCAGCAGCGTTGGGACTAGCGGGATCAATGAGCAGTTCTTC
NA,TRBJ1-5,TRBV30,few,CAWSVRGWTELPNQPQHF,TGTGCCTGGAGTGTACGGGGCTGGACAGAACTTCCCAATCAGCCCCAGCATTTT
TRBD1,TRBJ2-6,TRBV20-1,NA,CSARQPSGTGSSGANVLTF,TGCAGTGCTAGACAACCCTCCGGGACAGGGTCCTCTGGGGCCAACGTCCTGACTTTC
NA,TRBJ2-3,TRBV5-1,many,CASSVVASGTDTQYF,TGCGCCAGCAGCGTCGTAGCGAGTGGCACAGATACGCAGTATTTT
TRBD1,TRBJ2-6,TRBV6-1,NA,CASRTGDFSGANVLTF,TGTGCCAGCAGGACAGGGGACTTCTCTGGGGCCAACGTCCTGACTTTC
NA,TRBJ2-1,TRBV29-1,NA,CSVAGVGYNEQFF,TGCAGCGTTGCGGGAGTCGGGTACAATGAGCAGTTCTTC
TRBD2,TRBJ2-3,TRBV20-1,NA,CSARTSGRDSTDTQYF,TGCAGTGCTAGAACTAGCGGGAGAGATAGCACAGATACGCAGTATTTT
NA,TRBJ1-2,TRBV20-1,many,CSASRDNYGYTF,TGCAGTGCTAGTCGGGATAACTATGGCTACACCTTC
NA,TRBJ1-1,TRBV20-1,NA,CSAKGQGNTEAFF,TGCAGTGCTAAGGGTCAGGGGAACACTGAAGCTTTCTTT
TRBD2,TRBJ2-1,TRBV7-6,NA,CASSPRPSGSHNEQFF,TGTGCCAGCAGCCCCAGACCTAGCGGGAGCCACAATGAGCAGTTCTTC
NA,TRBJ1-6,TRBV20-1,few,CSASTGQKSPLHF,TGCAGTGCTAGCACAGGGCAAAAGTCACCCCTCCACTTT